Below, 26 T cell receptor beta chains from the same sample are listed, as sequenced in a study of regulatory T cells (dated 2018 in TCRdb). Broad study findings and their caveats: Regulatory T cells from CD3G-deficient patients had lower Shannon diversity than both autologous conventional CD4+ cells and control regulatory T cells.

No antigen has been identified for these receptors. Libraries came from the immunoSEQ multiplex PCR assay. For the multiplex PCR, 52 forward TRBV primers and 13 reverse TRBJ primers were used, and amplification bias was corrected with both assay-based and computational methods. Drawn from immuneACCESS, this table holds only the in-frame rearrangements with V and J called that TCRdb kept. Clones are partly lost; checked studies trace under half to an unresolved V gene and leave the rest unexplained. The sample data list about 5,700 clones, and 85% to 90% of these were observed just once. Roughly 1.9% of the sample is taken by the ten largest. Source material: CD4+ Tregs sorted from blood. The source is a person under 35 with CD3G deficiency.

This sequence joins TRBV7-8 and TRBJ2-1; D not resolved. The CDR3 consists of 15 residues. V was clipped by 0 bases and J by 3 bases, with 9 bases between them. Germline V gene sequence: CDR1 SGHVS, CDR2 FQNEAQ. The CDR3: CASSLAGNIYNEQFF. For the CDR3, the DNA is TGTGCCAGCAGCTTAGCGGGGAACATCTACAATGAGCAGTTCTTC.

The CDR3: CASSQGGGNTIYF. CDR3 in DNA: TGTGCCAGCAGCCAGGGTGGCGGAAACACCATATATTTT. The V gene is TRBV28, the J gene TRBJ1-3, with D possibly TRBD1 on 5 matching bases. Germline V gene sequence: CDR1 MDHEN, CDR2 SYDVKM. V lost 6 bases to trimming and J lost 4 bases, with 10 bases between them. The CDR3 is 13 residues long.

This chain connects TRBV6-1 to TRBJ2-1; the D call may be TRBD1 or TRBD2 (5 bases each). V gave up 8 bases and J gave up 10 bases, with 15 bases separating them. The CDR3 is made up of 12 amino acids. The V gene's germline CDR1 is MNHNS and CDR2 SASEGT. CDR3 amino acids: CASHAGTPEQFF. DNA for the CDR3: TGTGCCAGCCACGCCGGGACCCCCGAGCAGTTCTTC.

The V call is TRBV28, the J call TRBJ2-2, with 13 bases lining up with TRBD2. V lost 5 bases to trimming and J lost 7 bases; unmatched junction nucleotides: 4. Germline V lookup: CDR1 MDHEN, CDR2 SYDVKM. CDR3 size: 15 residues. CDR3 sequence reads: CASSRTSGSLGELFF. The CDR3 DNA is TGTGCCAGCAGTCGGACTAGCGGGAGTCTCGGGGAGCTGTTTTTT.

DNA of the CDR3: TGCGCCAGCAGCTTGTCCCCAGGGGGCCTTTACAATGAGCAGTTCTTC. As protein: CASSLSPGGLYNEQFF. The genes are TRBV5-1 and TRBJ2-1; 8 bases match TRBD1. The CDR3 is 16 residues long. V shed 1 base and J 4 bases; nucleotides not matched to a gene: 7. Germline-derived CDR1 and CDR2 are SGHRS and YFSETQ.

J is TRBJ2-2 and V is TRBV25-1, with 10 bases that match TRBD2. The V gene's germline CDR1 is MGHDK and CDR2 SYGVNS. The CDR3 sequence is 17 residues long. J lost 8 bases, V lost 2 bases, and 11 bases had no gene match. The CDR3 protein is CASSEGGTSGVIGELFF. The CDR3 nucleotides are TGTGCCAGCAGTGAAGGCGGTACTAGCGGGGTGATTGGGGAGCTGTTTTTT.

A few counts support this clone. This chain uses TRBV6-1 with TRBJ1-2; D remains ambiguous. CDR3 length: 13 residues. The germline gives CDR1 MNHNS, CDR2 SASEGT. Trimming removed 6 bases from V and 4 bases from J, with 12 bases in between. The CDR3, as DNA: TGTGCCAGCAGAAAGGGATACCGCTATGGCTACACCTTC. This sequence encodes CASRKGYRYGYTF.

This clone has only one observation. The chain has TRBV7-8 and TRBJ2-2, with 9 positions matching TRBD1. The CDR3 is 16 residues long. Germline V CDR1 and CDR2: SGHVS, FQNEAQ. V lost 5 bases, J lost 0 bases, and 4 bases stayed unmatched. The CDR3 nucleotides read TGTGCCAGCAGCAAGGGACAGGGCTCGAACACCGGGGAGCTGTTTTTT. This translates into CASSKGQGSNTGELFF.

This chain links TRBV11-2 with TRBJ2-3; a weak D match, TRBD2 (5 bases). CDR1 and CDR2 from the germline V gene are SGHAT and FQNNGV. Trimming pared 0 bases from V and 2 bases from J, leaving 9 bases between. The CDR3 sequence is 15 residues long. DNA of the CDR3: TGTGCCAGCAGCTTAGATCGACGGGACACAGATACGCAGTATTTT. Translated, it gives CASSLDRRDTDTQYF. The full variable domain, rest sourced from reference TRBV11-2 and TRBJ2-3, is EAGVAQSPRYKIIEKRQSVAFWCNPISGHATLYWYQQILGQGPKLLIQFQNNGVVDDSQLPKDRFSAERLKGVDSTLKIQPAKLEDSAVYLCASSLDRRDTDTQYFGPGTRLTVL.

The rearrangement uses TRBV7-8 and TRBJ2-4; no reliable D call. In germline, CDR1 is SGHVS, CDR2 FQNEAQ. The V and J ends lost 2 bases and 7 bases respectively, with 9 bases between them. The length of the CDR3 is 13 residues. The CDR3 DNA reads TGTGCCAGCAGCTTAAGTCCCTGGAACATTCAGTACTTC. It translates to CASSLSPWNIQYF.

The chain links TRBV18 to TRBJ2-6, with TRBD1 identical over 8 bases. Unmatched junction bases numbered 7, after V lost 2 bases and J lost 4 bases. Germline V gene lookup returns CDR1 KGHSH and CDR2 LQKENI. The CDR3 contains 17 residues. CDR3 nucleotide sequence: TGTGCCAGCTCACCATGGACAGGGATCGCCGGGGCCAACGTCCTGACTTTC. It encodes CASSPWTGIAGANVLTF.

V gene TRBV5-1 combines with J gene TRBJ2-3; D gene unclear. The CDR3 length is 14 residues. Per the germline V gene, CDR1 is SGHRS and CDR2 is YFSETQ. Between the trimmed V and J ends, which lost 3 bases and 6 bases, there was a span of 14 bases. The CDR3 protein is CASSYGLLGDTQYF. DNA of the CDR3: TGCGCCAGCAGCTATGGCCTGCTTGGGGATACGCAGTATTTT.

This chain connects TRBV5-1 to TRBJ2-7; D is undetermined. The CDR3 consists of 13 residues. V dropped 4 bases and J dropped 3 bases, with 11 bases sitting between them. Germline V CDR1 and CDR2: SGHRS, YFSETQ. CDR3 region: CASSVDGFYEQYF. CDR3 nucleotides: TGCGCCAGCAGCGTGGACGGATTCTACGAGCAGTACTTC.

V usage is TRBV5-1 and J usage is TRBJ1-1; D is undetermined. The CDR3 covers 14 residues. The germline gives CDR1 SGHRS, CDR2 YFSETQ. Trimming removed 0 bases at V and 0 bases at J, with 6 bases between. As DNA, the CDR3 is TGCGCCAGCAGCTTGGATTCGGTGAACACTGAAGCTTTCTTT. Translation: CASSLDSVNTEAFF.

The CDR3 nucleotides are TGTGCCAGCAGCCTTACGGTGGGGGCAGGGTCCTATGGCTACACCTTC. Encoded protein: CASSLTVGAGSYGYTF. The chain is built from TRBV28 and TRBJ1-2; tentative D call: TRBD1 (6 bases). V lost 6 bases and J 4 bases, leaving 21 bases between the germline ends. Germline CDR1 reads MDHEN; CDR2 reads SYDVKM. This CDR3 is built from 16 residues.

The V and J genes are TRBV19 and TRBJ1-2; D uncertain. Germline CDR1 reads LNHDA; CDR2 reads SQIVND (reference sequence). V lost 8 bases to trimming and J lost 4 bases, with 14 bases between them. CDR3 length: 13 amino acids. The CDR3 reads CASRKNPSYGYTF. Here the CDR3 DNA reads TGTGCCAGTCGCAAGAACCCCAGCTATGGCTACACCTTC.

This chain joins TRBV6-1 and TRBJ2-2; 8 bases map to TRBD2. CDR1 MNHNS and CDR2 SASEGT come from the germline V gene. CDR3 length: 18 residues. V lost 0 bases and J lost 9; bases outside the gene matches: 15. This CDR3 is CASSEAMRGAGGPRELFF. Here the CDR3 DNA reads TGTGCCAGCAGTGAAGCTATGAGGGGGGCGGGGGGCCCCCGGGAGCTGTTTTTT.

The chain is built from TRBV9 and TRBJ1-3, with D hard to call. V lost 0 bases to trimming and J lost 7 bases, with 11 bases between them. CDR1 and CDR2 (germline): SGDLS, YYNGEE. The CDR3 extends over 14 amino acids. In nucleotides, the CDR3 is TGTGCCAGCAGCGTAGTCCCCCCAGAGAACACCATATATTTT. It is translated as CASSVVPPENTIYF.

The CDR3 sequence is CASSANPGGSDKNIQYF. The CDR3, as DNA: TGTGCCAGCAGTGCCAACCCGGGGGGATCGGACAAAAACATTCAGTACTTC. This chain links TRBV6-1 with TRBJ2-4, with 7 bases lining up with TRBD2. The CDR3 has 17 residues. V shed 4 bases, J shed 3 bases, and the junction held 12 bases outside the gene matches. CDR1 MNHNS and CDR2 SASEGT come from the germline V gene.

In nucleotides, the CDR3 is TGTGCCATCGGACAGGCCTGGGGAGCGGGAGGCCCCTACAATGAGCAGTTCTTC. Translating it yields CAIGQAWGAGGPYNEQFF. The V gene is TRBV28, the J gene TRBJ2-1; 9 positions match TRBD2. Germline CDR1 and CDR2: MDHEN and SYDVKM. The CDR3 is made up of 18 amino acids. The trim removed 10 bases at V and 2 bases at J, leaving 18 bases unmatched. Combining the CDR3 with reference TRBV28 and TRBJ2-1 gives the whole variable domain DVKVTQSSRYLVKRTGEKVFLECVQDMDHENMFWYRQDPGLGLRLIYFSYDVKMKEKGDIPEGYSVSREKKERFSLILESASTNQTSMYLCAIGQAWGAGGPYNEQFFGPGTRLTVL.

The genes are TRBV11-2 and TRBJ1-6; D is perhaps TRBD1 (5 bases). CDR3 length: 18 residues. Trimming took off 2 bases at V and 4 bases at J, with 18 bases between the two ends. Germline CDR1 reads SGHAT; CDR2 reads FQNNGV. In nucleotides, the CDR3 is TGTGCCAGCAGCTTACCTTTACCGAGACAGCCTTATAATTCACCCCTCCACTTT. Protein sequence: CASSLPLPRQPYNSPLHF.

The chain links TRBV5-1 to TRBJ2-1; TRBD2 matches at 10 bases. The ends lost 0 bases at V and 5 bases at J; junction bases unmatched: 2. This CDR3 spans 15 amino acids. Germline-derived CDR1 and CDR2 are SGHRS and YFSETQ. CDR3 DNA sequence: TGCGCCAGCAGCTTGGCACTAGCGGGGAACAATGAGCAGTTCTTC. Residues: CASSLALAGNNEQFF.

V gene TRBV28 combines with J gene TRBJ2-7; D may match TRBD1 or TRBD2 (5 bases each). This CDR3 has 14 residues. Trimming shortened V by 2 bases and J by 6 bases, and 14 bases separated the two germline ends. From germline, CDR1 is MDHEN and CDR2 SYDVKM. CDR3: CASSLGTLRGEQYF. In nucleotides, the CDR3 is TGTGCCAGCAGTTTAGGGACCTTGAGGGGCGAGCAGTACTTC.

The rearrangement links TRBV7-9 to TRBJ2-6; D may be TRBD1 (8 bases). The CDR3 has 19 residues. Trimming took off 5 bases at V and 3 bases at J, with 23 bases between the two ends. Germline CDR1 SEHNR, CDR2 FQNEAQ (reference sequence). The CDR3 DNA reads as TGTGCCAGCAGCCTAACCCGACAGGGGAGGGTAGGTGGGGCCAACGTCCTGACTTTC. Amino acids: CASSLTRQGRVGGANVLTF.

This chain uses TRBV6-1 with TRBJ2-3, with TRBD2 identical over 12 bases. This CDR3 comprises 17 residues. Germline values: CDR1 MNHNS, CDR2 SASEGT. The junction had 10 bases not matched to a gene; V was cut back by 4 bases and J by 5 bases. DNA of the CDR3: TGTGCCAGCAGTGTTGGGACTAGCGGGCATCGGGGAGATACGCAGTATTTT. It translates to CASSVGTSGHRGDTQYF.

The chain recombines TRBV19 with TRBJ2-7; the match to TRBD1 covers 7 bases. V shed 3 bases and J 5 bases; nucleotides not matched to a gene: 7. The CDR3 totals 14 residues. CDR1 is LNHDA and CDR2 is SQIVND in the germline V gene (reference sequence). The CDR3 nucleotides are TGTGCCAGTAGTATCCGTGACAGGGCGAACGAGCAGTACTTC. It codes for CASSIRDRANEQYF.